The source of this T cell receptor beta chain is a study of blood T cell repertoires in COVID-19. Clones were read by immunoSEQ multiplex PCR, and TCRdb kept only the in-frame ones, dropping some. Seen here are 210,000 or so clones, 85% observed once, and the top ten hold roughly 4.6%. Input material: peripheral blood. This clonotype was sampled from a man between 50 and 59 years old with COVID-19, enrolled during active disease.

The chain's CDR3 is CASRSGTQRDTQYF. The CDR3 DNA follows: TGTGCCAGTCGCTCCGGGACTCAGCGGGATACGCAGTATTTT. The J gene is TRBJ2-3, the V gene TRBV2; the D gene is possibly TRBD2 (6 bases). The CDR3 is 14 amino acids. Germline CDR1 is SNHLY and CDR2 is FYNNEI. V was trimmed by 9 bases and J by 6 bases, leaving 19 bases between them. The variable domain in full, completed from reference TRBV2 and TRBJ2-3, reads EPEVTQTPSHQVTQMGQEVILRCVPISNHLYFYWYRQILGQKVEFLVSFYNNEISEKSEIFDDQFSVERPDGSNFTLKIRSTKLEDSAMYFCASRSGTQRDTQYFGPGTRLTVL.